Below, 14 T cell receptor beta chains from the same sample are listed, as sequenced in a study of T cell repertoires in cytomegalovirus infection. TCRdb reanalysed the reads using MiXCR and keeps one entry per CDR3 protein. The sample includes hundreds of thousands of distinct CDR3 sequences, about 9.1% of them seen just once. Sequenced input: PBMCs. Receptors were obtained from a human donor in good health (CMV status not recorded). Some clones in this sample may be carry-over from other donors' samples.

This clonotype was counted between two and nine times. V usage is TRBV2 and J usage is TRBJ1-1, with TRBD1 as a possible D gene (5 bases). Germline loops: CDR1 SNHLY, CDR2 FYNNEI. This CDR3 is 15 amino acids long. The ends were cut back, 3 bases at V and 11 bases at J, with 22 bases in the middle. This CDR3 is CASSDGQPGPSVAFF. CDR3 DNA sequence: TGTGCCAGCAGTGACGGACAACCGGGCCCATCTGTCGCTTTCTTT. Full variable domain (remainder filled in from reference TRBV2 and TRBJ1-1): EPEVTQTPSHQVTQMGQEVILRCVPISNHLYFYWYRQILGQKVEFLVSFYNNEISEKSEIFDDQFSVERPDGSNFTLKIRSTKLEDSAMYFCASSDGQPGPSVAFFGQGTRLTVV.

The chain combines TRBV6-6 with TRBJ2-3, with a tentative D call TRBD1 (5 bases). This CDR3 has 15 residues. Per germline, CDR1 MNHNY and CDR2 SVGAGI (reference sequence). With 3 bases removed from V and 4 bases from J, the gap between germline ends came to 14 bases. The CDR3 protein is CASSYRQIRADTQYF. CDR3 DNA: TGTGCCAGCAGTTATCGTCAAATCAGGGCAGATACGCAGTATTTT.

This clonotype was counted ten times or more. The chain is built from TRBV20-1 and TRBJ2-5; no clear D gene. V lost 6 bases and J 1 base, leaving 9 bases between the germline ends. Germline V gene data show CDR1 as DFQATT and CDR2 as SNEGSKA (reference sequence). The CDR3 runs 12 residues. CDR3 bases: TGCAGTGCCACCAGGATCCAAGAGACCCAGTACTTC. It specifies CSATRIQETQYF.

This sequence joins TRBV19 and TRBJ2-2; TRBD2 aligns across 7 bases. Germline-derived CDR1 and CDR2 are LNHDA and SQIVND (reference sequence). The CDR3 has 15 amino acids. J lost 3 bases, V lost 4 bases, and 5 bases had no gene match. The DNA for the CDR3 is TGTGCCAGTAGTAGACTGGGGGGGGACACCGGGGAGCTGTTTTTT. This translates into CASSRLGGDTGELFF.

The chain is built from TRBV7-6 and TRBJ2-1, with 8 positions matching TRBD2. CDR1 and CDR2 from the germline V gene are SGHVS and FNYEAQ. Losses at the gene ends were 1 base for V and 2 bases for J; bases not matched to a gene: 7. The CDR3 runs 17 residues. The CDR3 reads CASSLDPLAGTYNEQFF. CDR3 sequence (DNA): TGTGCCAGCAGCTTAGACCCTTTAGCGGGAACCTACAATGAGCAGTTCTTC.

This clonotype was seen at least ten times. V is TRBV20-1 and J is TRBJ2-1, with 9 bases identical to TRBD1. Germline V gives CDR1 DFQATT, CDR2 SNEGSKA (reference sequence). This CDR3 spans 14 amino acids. J was trimmed by 5 bases and V by 3 bases; bases with no gene match: 5. CDR3 in DNA: TGCAGTGCTAGGAGGACAGGGGCAAACAATGAGCAGTTCTTC. Translating it yields CSARRTGANNEQFF.

The chain combines TRBV20-1 with TRBJ1-5; 9 bases are a match to TRBD1. Germline lookup yields CDR1 DFQATT and CDR2 SNEGSKA (reference sequence). This CDR3 has 16 amino acids. Germline trimming cut 3 bases from V and 1 base from J; bases unmatched to any gene: 7. This chain's CDR3 is CSASPFDRGSNQPQHF. CDR3 DNA sequence: TGCAGTGCTAGCCCTTTTGACAGGGGGAGCAATCAGCCCCAGCATTTT.

This clonotype was detected ten times or more. The genes are TRBV7-9 and TRBJ2-1; 10 nucleotides match TRBD1. The germline gives CDR1 SEHNR, CDR2 FQNEAQ (reference sequence). J lost 3 bases, V lost 4 bases, and 6 bases had no gene match. The CDR3 contains 16 residues. CDR3 residues: CASSSRTGGSYNEQFF. The CDR3 DNA is TGTGCCAGCAGCTCACGGACAGGGGGTAGCTACAATGAGCAGTTCTTC.

This clonotype was seen only a few times. V and J are TRBV28 and TRBJ1-5; possibly TRBD1 for D (6 bases). Per the germline V gene, CDR1 is MDHEN and CDR2 is SYDVKM. V lost 5 bases, J lost 3 bases, and 11 bases lay in between. This CDR3 spans 14 amino acids. CDR3 DNA: TGTGCCAGCAGTATACAGGGCCCCAATCAGCCCCAGCATTTT. Translation gives CASSIQGPNQPQHF.

This clonotype was recorded many times. This CDR3 is CASSDLQGAEVNEQFF. CDR3 bases: TGTGCCAGCAGCGATTTACAGGGGGCTGAGGTCAATGAGCAGTTCTTC. The rearrangement links TRBV2 to TRBJ2-1; 9 bases match TRBD1. Trimming at V came to 6 bases and at J to 6 bases, leaving 12 bases not matched to a gene. CDR3 length: 16 amino acids. Per the germline V gene, CDR1 is SNHLY and CDR2 is FYNNEI.

This rearrangement joins TRBV6-5 to TRBJ2-6; D uncertain. Germline values: CDR1 MNHEY, CDR2 SVGAGI. The V end lost 1 base, the J end lost 0 bases, and 16 bases lay between the germline ends. The CDR3 spans 19 residues. The CDR3 loop is CASSYFVLGRVSGANVLTF. The CDR3 DNA reads as TGTGCCAGCAGTTACTTTGTCCTAGGGCGAGTCTCTGGGGCCAACGTCCTGACTTTC.

The V and J genes are TRBV20-1 and TRBJ2-7, with D tentatively TRBD2 (5 bases). Germline CDR1 and CDR2: DFQATT and SNEGSKA (reference sequence). The CDR3 is made up of 15 amino acids. V gave up 5 bases and J gave up 2 bases, with 19 bases separating them. CDR3 sequence reads: CSAENIAFTAYEQYF. The CDR3 DNA follows: TGCAGTGCTGAGAATATAGCGTTCACAGCCTACGAGCAGTACTTC.

This clonotype was found many times. This chain links TRBV7-2 with TRBJ1-3, with unresolved D. The V end was cut by 2 bases, the J end by 3 bases, with 5 bases between. Germline CDR1 reads SGHTA; CDR2 reads FQGNSA. The CDR3 spans 13 residues. The CDR3, as DNA: TGTGCCAGCAGCTTAATTGGTGGAAACACCATATATTTT. Protein sequence: CASSLIGGNTIYF.

This clonotype was found many times. V usage is TRBV7-2 and J usage is TRBJ2-6; tentatively, D is TRBD1 or TRBD2 (6 bases each). There are 17 residues in the CDR3. Trimming took 7 bases from V and 2 from J, leaving 18 bases between them. Germline loops: CDR1 SGHTA, CDR2 FQGNSA. Here the CDR3 DNA reads TGTGCCAGCACCCTGGGGGGCGGTAGGACTGGGGCCAACGTCCTGACTTTC. Translation: CASTLGGGRTGANVLTF.